Reported below is one T cell receptor beta chain. The data were obtained in a study of blood T cell repertoires in COVID-19. Whole-study context: Acute and convalescent COVID-19 samples came from the United States, Italy and Spain. Sample material is recorded as cDNA or gDNA derived from T cells, B-cell-depleted T cells, or PBMCs.

In the authors' workflow: Amplified reference gene primers provided the basis for estimating nucleated cell counts. The repertoire was sequenced with immunoSEQ multiplex PCR; TCRdb's copy has only in-frame clones and lacks some. From that table come the V and J calls and clone size; the DNA was used to work out D and trimming. The sample consists of approximately 110,000 clones, 60% to 85% of them appearing once. Germline assignment: CDR1 SGHAT and CDR2 FQNNGV. Trimming shortened V by 8 bases and J by 7 bases, and 18 bases separated the two germline ends. The CDR3 contains 13 residues. This chain uses TRBV11-2 with TRBJ2-7; no definite D call. The sequencing sample was made of peripheral blood. This sequence originates from a human donor in a cohort sampled during active or convalescent COVID-19. The CDR3 region is CASDSAASREQYF. The CDR3 DNA sequence: TGTGCCAGCGATTCGGCCGCCTCGAGGGAGCAGTACTTC.